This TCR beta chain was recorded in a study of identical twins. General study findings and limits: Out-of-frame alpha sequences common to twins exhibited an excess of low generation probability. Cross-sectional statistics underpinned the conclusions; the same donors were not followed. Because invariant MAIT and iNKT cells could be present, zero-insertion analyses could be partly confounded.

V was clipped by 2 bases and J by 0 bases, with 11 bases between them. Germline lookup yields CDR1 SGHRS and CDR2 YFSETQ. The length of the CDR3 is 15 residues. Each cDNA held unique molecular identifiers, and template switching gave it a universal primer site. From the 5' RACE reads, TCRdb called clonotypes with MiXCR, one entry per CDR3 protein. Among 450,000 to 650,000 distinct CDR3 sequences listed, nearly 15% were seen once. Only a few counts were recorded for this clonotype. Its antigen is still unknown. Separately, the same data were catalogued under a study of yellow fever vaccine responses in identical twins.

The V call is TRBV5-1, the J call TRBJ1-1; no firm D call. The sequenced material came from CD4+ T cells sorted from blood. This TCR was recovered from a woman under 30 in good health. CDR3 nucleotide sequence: TGCGCCAGCAGCTTTCGGGAATCCCTGAACACTGAAGCTTTCTTT. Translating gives CASSFRESLNTEAFF.